Included here is one T cell receptor beta chain sequence, with context. The repertoire was sequenced with immunoSEQ multiplex PCR; TCRdb's copy has only in-frame clones and lacks some. The table lists about 400,000 clones, more than 85% of them singletons, with 0.015% to 0.02% in the top ten. The V gene's germline CDR1 is SGHTA and CDR2 FQGNSA. The CDR3 is made up of 14 amino acids. V was clipped by 4 bases and J by 11 bases; unmatched bases: 9. The data derive from a study of shared T cell receptors in the human thymus. Sequenced input: thymocytes. This chain uses TRBV7-2 with TRBJ1-5, with TRBD1 identical over 9 bases. The TCR sequence derives from a human donor. Here the CDR3 reads CASSSWTGVGAQHF. CDR3 coding DNA: TGTGCCAGCAGCTCTTGGACAGGGGTCGGAGCCCAGCATTTT.